The 31 T cell receptor beta chains reported below all come from one sample, sequenced in a study of T cell changes during pregnancy in multiple sclerosis. Produced via immunoSEQ multiplex PCR; TCRdb's table is partial and in-frame only. The table has more than 85,000 clones, 90% to 95% seen once. Sequenced here: peripheral blood, sampled before pregnancy. These receptors originate from a female donor with multiple sclerosis, enrolled in a pregnancy study.

The chain couples TRBV6-5 to TRBJ2-3; the match to TRBD2 covers 8 bases. Per the germline V gene, CDR1 is MNHEY and CDR2 is SVGAGI. V lost 6 bases and J lost 5; bases outside the gene matches: 10. This CDR3 region has 15 residues. CDR3 DNA: TGTGCCAGCAGACTACCCGGGGGGGCAGGAGATACGCAGTATTTT. Translation: CASRLPGGAGDTQYF.

The chain couples TRBV11-2 to TRBJ1-1, with 7 bases fitting TRBD1. The CDR3 has 14 amino acids. The V gene end was trimmed by 7 bases and the J gene end by 3 bases; junction bases not matched to a gene: 8. Germline V gene sequence: CDR1 SGHAT, CDR2 FQNNGV. CDR3 sequence reads: CASTTTTGDTEAFF. For the CDR3, the DNA is TGTGCCAGCACTACGACTACAGGGGACACTGAAGCTTTCTTT.

The V and J genes are TRBV7-2 and TRBJ2-7; 9 bases line up with TRBD1. This CDR3 is built from 16 residues. After removal of 0 bases from V and 2 bases from J, the junction contained 5 bases not matched to a gene. Germline CDR1 is SGHTA and CDR2 is FQGNSA. The CDR3 nucleotides read TGTGCCAGCAGCTTAGCACGGGGACAGGGAGCCTACGAGCAGTACTTC. It codes for CASSLARGQGAYEQYF.

This rearrangement joins TRBV6-1 to TRBJ2-5, with 12 nucleotides matching TRBD2. Germline V gene lookup returns CDR1 MNHNS and CDR2 SASEGT. J gave up 5 bases and V 2 bases, and 12 bases lay outside the gene matches. CDR3 size: 18 residues. As DNA, the CDR3 is TGTGCCAGCAGTGAATTGCTAGCGGGAGGGCCGGGCGAGGAGACCCAGTACTTC. This translates into CASSELLAGGPGEETQYF.

V is TRBV6-5 and J is TRBJ2-3; 8 bases are a match to TRBD2. The V gene's germline CDR1 is MNHEY and CDR2 SVGAGI. V shed 4 bases and J 0 bases; nucleotides not matched to a gene: 3. The CDR3 length is 15 residues. CDR3 bases: TGTGCCAGCAGTTCTCCTAGCGGGAGCACAGATACGCAGTATTTT. Translating it yields CASSSPSGSTDTQYF.

The chain recombines TRBV28 with TRBJ2-5, with D hard to call. V lost 6 bases and J 7 bases, leaving 21 bases between the germline ends. The CDR3 has 15 amino acids. Germline V gene lookup returns CDR1 MDHEN and CDR2 SYDVKM. The DNA of the CDR3 is TGTGCCAGCAGCTTAGATTTGGCAGGCCCAGGGACCCAGTACTTC. As protein: CASSLDLAGPGTQYF.

This clone appeared once. The rearrangement uses TRBV21-1 and TRBJ2-7; the table assigns TRBD1, which was not confirmed against the DNA. TRBV21-1 represents a pseudogene. The CDR3 runs 13 residues. This CDR3 is CARKDRESYEQYF. In nucleotides, the CDR3 is TGTGCCAGGAAAGACAGGGAATCCTACGAGCAGTACTTC.

The chain combines TRBV4-1 with TRBJ2-7; tentative D call: TRBD1 (5 bases). The V gene lost 6 bases and the J gene lost 5 bases, with 11 bases spanning the gap. Germline CDR1 is MGHRA and CDR2 is YSYEKL. This CDR3 spans 12 amino acids. In DNA form, the CDR3 reads TGCGCCAGCAGTGGCAGGGCAAACGAGCAGTACTTC. Protein: CASSGRANEQYF.

The table lists this clone with a few counts. The chain recombines TRBV29-1 with TRBJ1-3, with D maybe TRBD1 (5 bases). The germline V gene has CDR1 SQVTM and CDR2 ANQGSEA. The CDR3 has 13 residues. V was pared by 5 bases and J by 2 bases, with 10 bases between. In DNA form, the CDR3 reads TGCAGCGTTAAGGGGCCTGCTGGAAACACCATATATTTT. Amino acid sequence: CSVKGPAGNTIYF.

This chain links TRBV4-1 with TRBJ2-7; D gene uncertain. Germline V CDR1 and CDR2: MGHRA, YSYEKL. CDR3 size: 13 residues. The ends were cut back, 4 bases at V and 4 bases at J, with 11 bases in the middle. CDR3 residues: CASSPRLFYEQYF. The CDR3 coding sequence is TGCGCCAGCAGCCCCCGCCTATTTTACGAGCAGTACTTC.

The genes are TRBV5-4 and TRBJ1-2; D is ambiguous. CDR1 is SGHNT and CDR2 is YYREEE in the germline V gene (reference sequence). CDR3 length: 13 amino acids. With 0 bases removed from V and 1 base from J, the gap between germline ends came to 4 bases. In nucleotides, the CDR3 is TGTGCCAGCAGCTTGGACAATAACTATGGCTACACCTTC. Amino acids: CASSLDNNYGYTF.

The rearrangement joins TRBV7-8 to TRBJ1-2; TRBD1 might be the D (6 bases). Trimming took 5 bases from V and 1 from J, leaving 8 bases between them. This CDR3 is built from 13 residues. The germline gives CDR1 SGHVS, CDR2 FQNEAQ. The CDR3 loop is CASSGDINYGYTF. The CDR3 region has the DNA TGTGCCAGCAGCGGGGACATTAACTATGGCTACACCTTC.

The V gene is TRBV9, the J gene TRBJ2-6; D may be TRBD1 (5 bases). The germline V gene encodes CDR1 SGDLS and CDR2 YYNGEE. V dropped 3 bases and J dropped 0 bases, with 10 bases sitting between them. The CDR3 runs 16 residues. In nucleotides, the CDR3 is TGTGCCAGCAGCGGATCAACAGGCTCTGGGGCCAACGTCCTGACTTTC. Translating gives CASSGSTGSGANVLTF.

The V call is TRBV6-1, the J call TRBJ1-5; D is uncertain. CDR3 length equals 15 residues. Germline V lookup: CDR1 MNHNS, CDR2 SASEGT. Trimming cost V 4 bases and J 0 bases, with 10 bases left between them. The CDR3 loop is CASSATGISNQPQHF. The CDR3 bases are TGTGCCAGCAGTGCGACGGGAATTAGCAATCAGCCCCAGCATTTT.

This clone was seen only once. J is TRBJ2-7 and V is TRBV11-2; 7 bases line up with TRBD2. The CDR3 has 15 residues. J gave up 4 bases and V 5 bases, and 11 bases lay outside the gene matches. The V gene's germline CDR1 is SGHAT and CDR2 FQNNGV. The CDR3, as DNA: TGTGCCAGCAGCCACGGGTCTAGCGGAGGTTACGAGCAGTACTTC. It translates to CASSHGSSGGYEQYF.

The V call is TRBV19, the J call TRBJ1-1; TRBD1 might be the D (5 bases). Trimming stripped 5 bases from V and 0 bases from J, with 19 bases between. The germline gives CDR1 LNHDA, CDR2 SQIVND (reference sequence). The length of the CDR3 is 17 residues. The CDR3 region has the DNA TGTGCCAGTAGTGCCCCAGGGTTCGGGTTGATGAACACTGAAGCTTTCTTT. It specifies CASSAPGFGLMNTEAFF.

Notes on this clone: This sample includes further DNA sequences coding for the same CDR3. The J gene is TRBJ1-5, the V gene TRBV19; 7 bases are shared with TRBD1. Germline assignment: CDR1 LNHDA and CDR2 SQIVND (reference sequence). V gave up 5 bases and J gave up 2 bases; unmatched junction bases: 3. The CDR3 length is 14 residues. The CDR3, as DNA: TGTGCCAGTAGTCCTCAGGGGGGCAATCAGCCCCAGCATTTT. It encodes CASSPQGGNQPQHF. The whole variable domain, remainder taken from reference TRBV19 and TRBJ1-5, is DGGITQSPKYLFRKEGQNVTLSCEQNLNHDAMYWYRQDPGQGLRLIYYSQIVNDFQKGDIAEGYSVSREKKESFPLTVTSAQKNPTAFYLCASSPQGGNQPQHFGDGTRLSIL.

This clone was seen only once. The chain has TRBV6-1 and TRBJ2-7, with a tentative D call TRBD2 (6 bases). The CDR3 extends over 18 amino acids. Trimming took 3 bases from V and 3 from J, leaving 24 bases between them. The germline V gene has CDR1 MNHNS and CDR2 SASEGT. The CDR3 loop reads CASSERVTRGRTGYEQYF. The CDR3 coding sequence is TGTGCCAGCAGTGAGAGGGTGACTAGAGGAAGAACAGGCTACGAGCAGTACTTC.

The chain links TRBV6-6 to TRBJ2-5; 7 bases fit TRBD2. Germline V gene data show CDR1 as MNHNY and CDR2 as SVGAGI (reference sequence). The CDR3 consists of 13 residues. V shed 4 bases and J 5 bases; nucleotides not matched to a gene: 4. CDR3 nucleotides: TGTGCCAGCAGTTGGGACTATGCGGAGACCCAGTACTTC. It translates to CASSWDYAETQYF.

The chain recombines TRBV28 with TRBJ2-1; 9 bases line up with TRBD2. CDR3 size: 15 residues. In germline, CDR1 is MDHEN, CDR2 SYDVKM. V was pared by 1 base and J by 9 bases, with 7 bases of the junction left unmatched. For the CDR3, the DNA is TGTGCCAGCAGTTTATTAGGTAGCGGGAGCGTTGAGCAGTTCTTC. Its protein is CASSLLGSGSVEQFF. The whole variable domain, remainder taken from reference TRBV28 and TRBJ2-1, is DVKVTQSSRYLVKRTGEKVFLECVQDMDHENMFWYRQDPGLGLRLIYFSYDVKMKEKGDIPEGYSVSREKKERFSLILESASTNQTSMYLCASSLLGSGSVEQFFGPGTRLTVL.

This sequence joins TRBV27 and TRBJ2-5; 10 bases map to TRBD1. This CDR3 comprises 15 residues. In germline, CDR1 is MNHEY, CDR2 SMNVEV (reference sequence). V was clipped by 6 bases and J by 0 bases; unmatched bases: 4. The CDR3 protein is CASSPGQGYQETQYF. CDR3 nucleotide sequence: TGTGCCAGCAGCCCGGGACAGGGGTACCAAGAGACCCAGTACTTC.

V and J are TRBV5-4 and TRBJ2-7; 8 nucleotides line up with TRBD1. The J segment lost 5 bases and the V segment lost 4 bases, leaving 8 bases of the junction unmatched. CDR1 SGHNT and CDR2 YYREEE come from the germline V gene (reference sequence). This CDR3 has 14 amino acids. For the CDR3, the DNA is TGTGCCAGCAGCGGAAGACAGGGGTCCCACGAGCAGTACTTC. Amino acid sequence: CASSGRQGSHEQYF.

This sequence joins TRBV28 and TRBJ1-1, with D possibly being TRBD1 (6 bases). This CDR3 is 14 amino acids long. The germline CDR1 and CDR2 sequences are MDHEN and SYDVKM. V was trimmed by 7 bases and J by 0 bases, leaving 12 bases between them. CDR3 sequence (DNA): TGTGCCAGCACCGCCAGGGGCATGAACACTGAAGCTTTCTTT. Protein sequence: CASTARGMNTEAFF.

This chain joins TRBV19 and TRBJ1-4; 8 nucleotides align to TRBD1. Germline CDR1 is LNHDA and CDR2 is SQIVND (reference sequence). Trimming removed 3 bases from V and 3 bases from J; junction bases left unmatched: 3. The CDR3 contains 15 residues. DNA for the CDR3: TGTGCCAGTAGTATGGGGGACAGGCCTAATGAAAAACTGTTTTTT. This sequence encodes CASSMGDRPNEKLFF.

DNA of the CDR3: TGTGCCACCTCGTCCGGACAAATCACCGGGGAGCTGTTTTTT. Protein product: CATSSGQITGELFF. This rearrangement joins TRBV6-5 to TRBJ2-2; maybe TRBD1 (5 bases). The CDR3 runs 14 residues. CDR1 and CDR2 from the germline V gene are MNHEY and SVGAGI. V lost 10 bases to trimming and J lost 4 bases, with 16 bases between them.

The chain joins TRBV5-1 to TRBJ1-2; 7 bases match TRBD1. The ends lost 1 base at V and 6 bases at J; junction bases unmatched: 6. Germline loops: CDR1 SGHRS, CDR2 YFSETQ. CDR3 length: 14 residues. Here the CDR3 reads CASSLYSGTDGYTF. The CDR3 coding sequence is TGCGCCAGCAGCTTGTACTCAGGGACAGATGGCTACACCTTC.

In its sample, this clone was seen a few times. The rearrangement joins TRBV19 to TRBJ2-3; 8 positions match TRBD2. Looked up from germline, CDR1 is LNHDA and CDR2 is SQIVND (reference sequence). The length of the CDR3 is 15 residues. J lost 4 bases, V lost 1 base, and 4 bases had no gene match. CDR3 region: CASSIGAGAADTQYF. The CDR3 nucleotides are TGTGCCAGTAGTATAGGAGCGGGAGCCGCAGATACGCAGTATTTT.

The rearrangement links TRBV6-1 to TRBJ2-1, with 7 bases that match TRBD2. CDR3 length equals 16 residues. The junction had 8 bases not matched to a gene; V was cut back by 2 bases and J by 4 bases. The germline V gene encodes CDR1 MNHNS and CDR2 SASEGT. Here the CDR3 DNA reads TGTGCCAGCAGTGAATGGGGTAGCGGGTATTACAATGAGCAGTTCTTC. Translated, it gives CASSEWGSGYYNEQFF.

The chain employs TRBV4-1 and TRBJ2-7, with a tentative D call TRBD1 (5 bases). There are 14 residues in the CDR3. V lost 1 base, J lost 6 bases, and 13 bases lay in between. Germline assignment: CDR1 MGHRA and CDR2 YSYEKL. The CDR3 nucleotides read TGCGCCAGCAGCCAAGTACCAGGGCTCATCGAGCAGTACTTC. Translation: CASSQVPGLIEQYF.

The rearrangement uses TRBV28 and TRBJ1-1; D ambiguous. Germline values: CDR1 MDHEN, CDR2 SYDVKM. Deletions cut 5 bases from V and 10 bases from J, with 14 bases between. The CDR3 sequence is 12 residues long. The CDR3, as DNA: TGTGCCAGCAGTCCGCCCGGGAGTTCAGCTTTCTTT. Protein: CASSPPGSSAFF.

V gene TRBV14 combines with J gene TRBJ1-2; 7 bases are a match to TRBD1. The CDR3 covers 14 residues. Germline V lookup: CDR1 SGHDN, CDR2 FVKESK. Trimming at V came to 4 bases and at J to 4 bases, leaving 6 bases not matched to a gene. The CDR3 DNA sequence: TGTGCCAGCAGCCCCCACACAGGGGTCTATGGCTACACCTTC. Translated: CASSPHTGVYGYTF.